Following are 13 T cell receptor beta chains from one sample sequenced in a study of long-term antiretroviral therapy in people with HIV. Version v3.0 of the immunoSEQ assay ran at survey level. TCRdb keeps only in-frame clones here, not all; method: immunoSEQ multiplex PCR. The table records some 36,000 clones, 80% to 90% of them present only once. Specimen: unsorted PBMCs, collected roughly 2.9 years before starting antiretroviral therapy. All receptors come from a woman younger than 45 with HIV.

The chain links TRBV4-1 to TRBJ2-5; D not resolved. The CDR3 spans 14 residues. V shed 0 bases and J shed 3 bases, with 8 bases lying between them. Germline V gene data show CDR1 as MGHRA and CDR2 as YSYEKL. The CDR3 DNA reads TGCGCCAGCAGCCAAGAAGTGACTGAAGAGACCCAGTACTTC. Translating it yields CASSQEVTEETQYF.

This chain joins TRBV6-5 and TRBJ2-5; 10 nucleotides agree with TRBD1. With V trimmed by 4 bases and J by 5 bases, 10 bases remained unmatched. The CDR3 covers 16 residues. Germline CDR1 reads MNHEY; CDR2 reads SVGAGI. The CDR3 region is CASSSPVGQGGETQYF. The CDR3 region has the DNA TGTGCCAGCAGTTCTCCCGTAGGACAGGGGGGCGAGACCCAGTACTTC.

V usage is TRBV25-1 and J usage is TRBJ2-3; 7 nucleotides line up with TRBD2. The V and J ends lost 8 bases and 6 bases, in that order; junction bases with no gene match: 11. Germline CDR1 and CDR2: MGHDK and SYGVNS. This CDR3 comprises 14 residues. Written as DNA, the CDR3 is TGTGCCAGCCGTAGACACGGGGAGGGGGATACGCAGTATTTT. Translated: CASRRHGEGDTQYF.

The chain uses TRBV27 and TRBJ1-6; 8 bases fit TRBD1. Trimming took 6 bases from V and 7 from J; bases not matched to a gene: 5. Looked up from germline, CDR1 is MNHEY and CDR2 is SMNVEV (reference sequence). This CDR3 has 14 amino acids. The CDR3 sequence is CASRQGAANSPLHF. The CDR3 nucleotides are TGTGCCAGCAGGCAGGGGGCCGCGAATTCACCCCTCCACTTT.

The chain couples TRBV5-1 to TRBJ2-5, with TRBD1 as a possible D gene (6 bases). The CDR3 runs 14 residues. V was cut by 1 base and J by 1 base, with 8 bases left in between. CDR1 is SGHRS and CDR2 is YFSETQ in the germline V gene. CDR3 amino acids: CASSLRTAQETQYF. The CDR3 bases are TGCGCCAGCAGCTTGCGGACAGCCCAAGAGACCCAGTACTTC.

V is TRBV6-1 and J is TRBJ2-3; 12 bases line up with TRBD2. In germline, CDR1 is MNHNS, CDR2 SASEGT. V lost 0 bases, J lost 3 bases, and 7 bases stayed unmatched. The CDR3 is made up of 18 amino acids. DNA for the CDR3: TGTGCCAGCAGTGAAGCGAAGTCGACTAGCGGGAGAACAGATACGCAGTATTTT. This sequence encodes CASSEAKSTSGRTDTQYF.

The V call is TRBV6-4, the J call TRBJ1-1; D perhaps matches TRBD1 (5 bases). V was cut by 3 bases and J by 1 base, with 12 bases left in between. Germline CDR1 MRHNA, CDR2 SNTAGT. The CDR3 spans 15 residues. The CDR3 loop is CASSESGHSNTEAFF. CDR3 coding DNA: TGTGCCAGCAGTGAAAGTGGACATTCGAACACTGAAGCTTTCTTT.

This clone was counted between two and nine times. V usage is TRBV27 and J usage is TRBJ1-3, with D unclear. The germline CDR1 and CDR2 sequences are MNHEY and SMNVEV (reference sequence). This CDR3 region has 12 residues. Deletions cut 2 bases from V and 4 bases from J, with 3 bases between. The CDR3 sequence is CASSLRGNTIYF. The CDR3 nucleotides read TGTGCCAGCAGTTTAAGGGGAAACACCATATATTTT.

This clone was seen more than once but under ten times. The chain joins TRBV6-6 to TRBJ1-5; the D gene is possibly TRBD1 (5 bases). The CDR3 loop spans 14 amino acids. Germline V CDR1 and CDR2: MNHNY, SVGAGI (reference sequence). V shed 4 bases and J shed 1 base, with 8 bases lying between them. The CDR3 sequence: CASSFGGSNQPQHF. CDR3 coding DNA: TGTGCCAGCAGTTTCGGGGGAAGCAATCAGCCCCAGCATTTT.

V is TRBV6-5 and J is TRBJ1-1; 8 nucleotides line up with TRBD1. Trimming removed 5 bases from V and 11 bases from J; junction bases left unmatched: 13. CDR3 length: 14 residues. CDR1 is MNHEY, CDR2 SVGAGI, per germline. Here the CDR3 DNA reads TGTGCCAGCAGTGAACAGGGGGTTTTATCGAGGGCTTTCTTT. Translation gives CASSEQGVLSRAFF.

The rearrangement joins TRBV30 to TRBJ1-1; D not resolved. Germline CDR1 GTSNPN, CDR2 SVGIG (reference sequence). This CDR3 comprises 13 residues. Trimming stripped 4 bases from V and 1 base from J, with 10 bases between. CDR3 amino acids: CAWNLRGNTEAFF. The CDR3 coding sequence is TGTGCCTGGAACCTGCGGGGGAACACTGAAGCTTTCTTT.

The chain joins TRBV7-2 to TRBJ2-5; D is unresolved. Germline CDR1 and CDR2: SGHTA and FQGNSA. Trimming took off 5 bases at V and 2 bases at J, with 3 bases between the two ends. CDR3 size: 11 residues. The CDR3 DNA reads TGTGCCAGCAGCCCGCAAGAGACCCAGTACTTC. It specifies CASSPQETQYF.

The chain is built from TRBV2 and TRBJ1-2, with TRBD1 matching over 7 bases. V shed 6 bases and J 2 bases; nucleotides not matched to a gene: 0. This CDR3 region has 12 residues. Germline values: CDR1 SNHLY, CDR2 FYNNEI. Here the CDR3 reads CASRTGNYGYTF. Here the CDR3 DNA reads TGTGCCAGCAGGACAGGGAACTATGGCTACACCTTC.